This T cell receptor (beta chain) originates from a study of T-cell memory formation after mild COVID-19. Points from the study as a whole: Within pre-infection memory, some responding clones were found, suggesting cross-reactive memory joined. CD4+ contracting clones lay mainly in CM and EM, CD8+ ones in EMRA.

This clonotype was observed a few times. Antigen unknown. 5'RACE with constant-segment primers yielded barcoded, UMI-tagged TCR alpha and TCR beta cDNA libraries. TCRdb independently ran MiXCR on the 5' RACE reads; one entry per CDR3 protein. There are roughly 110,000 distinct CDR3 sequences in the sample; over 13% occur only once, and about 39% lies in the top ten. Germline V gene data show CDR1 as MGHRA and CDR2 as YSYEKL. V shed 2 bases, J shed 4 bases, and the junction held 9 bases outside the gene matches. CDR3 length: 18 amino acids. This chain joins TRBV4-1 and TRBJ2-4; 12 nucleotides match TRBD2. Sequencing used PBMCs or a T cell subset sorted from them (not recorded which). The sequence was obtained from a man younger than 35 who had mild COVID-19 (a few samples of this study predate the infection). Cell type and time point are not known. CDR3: CASSQTSGGSGKKNIQYF. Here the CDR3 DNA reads TGCGCCAGCAGCCAAACTAGCGGGGGGTCCGGTAAGAAAAACATTCAGTACTTC.